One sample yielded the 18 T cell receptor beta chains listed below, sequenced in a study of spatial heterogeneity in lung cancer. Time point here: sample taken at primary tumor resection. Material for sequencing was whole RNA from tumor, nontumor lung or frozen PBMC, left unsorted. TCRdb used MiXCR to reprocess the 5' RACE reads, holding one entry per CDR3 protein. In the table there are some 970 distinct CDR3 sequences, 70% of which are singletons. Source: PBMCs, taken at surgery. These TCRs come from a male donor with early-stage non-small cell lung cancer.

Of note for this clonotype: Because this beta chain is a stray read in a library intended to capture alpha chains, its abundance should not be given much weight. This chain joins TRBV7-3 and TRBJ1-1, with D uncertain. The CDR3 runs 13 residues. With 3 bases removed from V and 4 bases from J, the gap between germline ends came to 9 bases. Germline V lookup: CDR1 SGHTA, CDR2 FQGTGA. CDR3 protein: CASSFSRTTEAFF. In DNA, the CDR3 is TGTGCCAGCAGCTTTTCCAGGACCACTGAAGCTTTCTTT.

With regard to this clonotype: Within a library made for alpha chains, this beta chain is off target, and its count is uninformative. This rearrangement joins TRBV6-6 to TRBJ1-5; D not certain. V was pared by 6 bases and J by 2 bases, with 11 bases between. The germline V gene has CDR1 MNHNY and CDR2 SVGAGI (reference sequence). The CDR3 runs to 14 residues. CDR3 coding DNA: TGTGCCAGCAGAAGGGTCAGAGGCAATCAGCCCCAGCATTTT. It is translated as CASRRVRGNQPQHF.

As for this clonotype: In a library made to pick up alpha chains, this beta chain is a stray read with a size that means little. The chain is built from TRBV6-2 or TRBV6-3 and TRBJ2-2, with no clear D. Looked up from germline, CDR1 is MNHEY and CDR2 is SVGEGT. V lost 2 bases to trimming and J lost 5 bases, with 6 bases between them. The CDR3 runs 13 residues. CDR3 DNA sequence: TGTGCCAGCAGTTACGGGCGGACCGGGGAGCTGTTTTTT. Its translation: CASSYGRTGELFF.

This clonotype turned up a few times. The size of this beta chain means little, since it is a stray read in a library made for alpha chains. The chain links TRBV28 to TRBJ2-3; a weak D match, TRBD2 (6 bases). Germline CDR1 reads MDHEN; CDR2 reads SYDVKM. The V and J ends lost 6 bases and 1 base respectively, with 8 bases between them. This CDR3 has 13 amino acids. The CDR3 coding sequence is TGTGCCAGCAGCGGGAGAGGCACAGATACGCAGTATTTT. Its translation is CASSGRGTDTQYF. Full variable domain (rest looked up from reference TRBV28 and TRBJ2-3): DVKVTQSSRYLVKRTGEKVFLECVQDMDHENMFWYRQDPGLGLRLIYFSYDVKMKEKGDIPEGYSVSREKKERFSLILESASTNQTSMYLCASSGRGTDTQYFGPGTRLTVL.

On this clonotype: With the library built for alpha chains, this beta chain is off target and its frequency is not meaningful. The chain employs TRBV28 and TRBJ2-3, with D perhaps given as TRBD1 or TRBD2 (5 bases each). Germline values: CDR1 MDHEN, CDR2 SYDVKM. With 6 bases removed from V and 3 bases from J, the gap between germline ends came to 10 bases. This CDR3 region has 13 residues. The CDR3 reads CASSRELTDTQYF. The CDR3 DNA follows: TGTGCCAGCAGCAGGGAGTTGACAGATACGCAGTATTTT.

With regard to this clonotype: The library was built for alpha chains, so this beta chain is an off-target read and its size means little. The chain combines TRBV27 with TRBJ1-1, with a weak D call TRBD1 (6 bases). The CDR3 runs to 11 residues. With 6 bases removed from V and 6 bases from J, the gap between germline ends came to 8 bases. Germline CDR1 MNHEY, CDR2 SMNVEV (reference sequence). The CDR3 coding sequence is TGTGCCAGCAGCCGGGGGCCTGAAGCTTTCTTT. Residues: CASSRGPEAFF.

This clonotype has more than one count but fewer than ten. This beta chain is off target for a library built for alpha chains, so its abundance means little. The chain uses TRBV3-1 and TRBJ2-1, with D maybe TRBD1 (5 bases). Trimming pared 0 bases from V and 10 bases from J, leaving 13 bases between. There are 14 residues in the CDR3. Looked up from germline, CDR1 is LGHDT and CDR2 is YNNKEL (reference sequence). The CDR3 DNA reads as TGTGCCAGCAGCCAAGATCGGCCAGGGCGAGAGCAGTTCTTC. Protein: CASSQDRPGREQFF.

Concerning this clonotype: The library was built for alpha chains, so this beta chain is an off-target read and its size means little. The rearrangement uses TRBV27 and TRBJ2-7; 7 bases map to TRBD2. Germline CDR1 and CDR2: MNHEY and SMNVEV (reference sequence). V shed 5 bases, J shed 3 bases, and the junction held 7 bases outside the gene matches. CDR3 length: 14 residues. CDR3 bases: TGTGCCAGCAGTCGTAGGGACTACTACTACGAGCAGTACTTC. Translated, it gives CASSRRDYYYEQYF.

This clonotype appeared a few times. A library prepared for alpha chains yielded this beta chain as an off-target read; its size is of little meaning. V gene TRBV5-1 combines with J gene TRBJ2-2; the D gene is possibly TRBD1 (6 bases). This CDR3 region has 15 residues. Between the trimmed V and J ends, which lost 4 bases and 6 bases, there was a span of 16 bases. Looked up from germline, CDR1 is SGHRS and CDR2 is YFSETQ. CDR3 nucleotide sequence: TGCGCCAGCAGCCAGAACATACAGGGCTCCGGGGAGCTGTTTTTT. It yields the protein CASSQNIQGSGELFF.

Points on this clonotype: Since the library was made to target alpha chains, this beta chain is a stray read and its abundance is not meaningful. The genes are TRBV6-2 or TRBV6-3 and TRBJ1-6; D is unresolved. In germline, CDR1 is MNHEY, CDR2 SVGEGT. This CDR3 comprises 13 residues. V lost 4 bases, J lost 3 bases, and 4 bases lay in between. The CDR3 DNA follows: TGTGCCAGCAGTTGGGACTATAATTCACCCCTCCACTTT. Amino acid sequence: CASSWDYNSPLHF.

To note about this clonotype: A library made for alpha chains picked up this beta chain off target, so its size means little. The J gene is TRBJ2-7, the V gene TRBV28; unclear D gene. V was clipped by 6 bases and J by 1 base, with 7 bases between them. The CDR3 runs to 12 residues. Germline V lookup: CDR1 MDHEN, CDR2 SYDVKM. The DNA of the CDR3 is TGTGCCAGCAGGAGCGTTTCCTACGAGCAGTACTTC. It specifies CASRSVSYEQYF.

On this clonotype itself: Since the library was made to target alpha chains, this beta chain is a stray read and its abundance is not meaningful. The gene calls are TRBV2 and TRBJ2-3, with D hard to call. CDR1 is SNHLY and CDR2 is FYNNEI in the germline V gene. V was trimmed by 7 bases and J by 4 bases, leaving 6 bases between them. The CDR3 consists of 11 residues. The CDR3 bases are TGTGCCAGCATCCCAGCAGATACGCAGTATTTT. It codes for CASIPADTQYF.

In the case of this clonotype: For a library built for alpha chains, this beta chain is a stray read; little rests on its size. The CDR3 loop is CASSYSGQAYGYTF. As DNA, the CDR3 is TGTGCCAGCAGTTACTCTGGACAAGCCTATGGCTACACCTTC. The rearrangement joins TRBV6-2 or TRBV6-3 to TRBJ1-2; possibly TRBD1 for D (5 bases). This CDR3 comprises 14 residues. CDR1 and CDR2 from the germline V gene are MNHEY and SVGEGT. V was trimmed by 0 bases and J by 4 bases, leaving 9 bases between them.

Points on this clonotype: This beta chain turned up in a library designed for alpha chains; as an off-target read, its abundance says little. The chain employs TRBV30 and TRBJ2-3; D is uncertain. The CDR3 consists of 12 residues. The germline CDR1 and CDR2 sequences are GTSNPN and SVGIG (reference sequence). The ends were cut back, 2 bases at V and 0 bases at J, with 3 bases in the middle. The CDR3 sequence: CAWSFSTDTQYF. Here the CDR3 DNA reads TGTGCCTGGAGTTTTAGCACAGATACGCAGTATTTT.

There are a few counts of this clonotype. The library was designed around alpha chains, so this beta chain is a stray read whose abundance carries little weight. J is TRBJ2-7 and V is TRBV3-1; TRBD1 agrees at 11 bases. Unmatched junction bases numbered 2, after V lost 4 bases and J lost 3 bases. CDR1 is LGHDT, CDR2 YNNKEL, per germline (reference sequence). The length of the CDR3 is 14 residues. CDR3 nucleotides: TGTGCCAGCAGCCTGGGACAGGGGGGCTACGAGCAGTACTTC. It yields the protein CASSLGQGGYEQYF.

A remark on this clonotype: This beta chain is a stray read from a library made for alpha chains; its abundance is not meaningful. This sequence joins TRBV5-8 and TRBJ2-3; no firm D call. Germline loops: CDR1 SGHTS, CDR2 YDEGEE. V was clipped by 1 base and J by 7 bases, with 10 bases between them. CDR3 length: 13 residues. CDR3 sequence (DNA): TGTGCCAGCAGCTTGTACAACACGAATACGCAGTATTTT. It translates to CASSLYNTNTQYF.

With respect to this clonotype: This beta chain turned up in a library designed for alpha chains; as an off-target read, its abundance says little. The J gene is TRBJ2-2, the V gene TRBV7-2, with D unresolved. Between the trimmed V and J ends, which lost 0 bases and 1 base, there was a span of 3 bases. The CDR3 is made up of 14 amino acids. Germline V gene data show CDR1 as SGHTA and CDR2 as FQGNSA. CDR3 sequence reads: CASSLALNTGELFF. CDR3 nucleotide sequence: TGTGCCAGCAGCTTAGCCCTGAACACCGGGGAGCTGTTTTTT.

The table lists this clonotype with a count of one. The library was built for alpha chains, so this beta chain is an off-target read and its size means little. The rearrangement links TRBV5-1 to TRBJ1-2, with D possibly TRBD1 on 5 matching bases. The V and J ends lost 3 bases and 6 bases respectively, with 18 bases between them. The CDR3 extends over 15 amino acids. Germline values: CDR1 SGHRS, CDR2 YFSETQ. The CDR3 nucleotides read TGCGCCAGCAGCTACTCCCCCGGGACTCAGGATGGCTACACCTTC. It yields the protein CASSYSPGTQDGYTF.